The 30 T cell receptor beta chains given below trace back to one sample, sequenced in a study of cytomegalovirus exposure and HLA in healthy donors. 13 Jbeta primers and 60 Vbeta primers were used for the PCR. Generated by immunoSEQ multiplex PCR, the TCRdb table keeps only in-frame clones and is missing some. The sample includes 55,000 to 70,000 clones, 65% to 90% of them seen just once. Sequencing input: PBMCs. These receptors came from a human donor in good health.

The rearrangement joins TRBV28 to TRBJ1-5, with D tentatively TRBD1 (5 bases). Germline CDR1 is MDHEN and CDR2 is SYDVKM. CDR3 length: 16 residues. V was cut by 7 bases and J by 0 bases, with 16 bases left in between. The DNA of the CDR3 is TGTGCCAGCACCTTGGGTGGGGGGTATAGCAATCAGCCCCAGCATTTT. Encoded protein: CASTLGGGYSNQPQHF.

Comments on this clone: A read error may account for a junction end that differs from germline. Other DNA sequences in the sample encode the same CDR3. The chain recombines TRBV7-9 with TRBJ1-1; no reliable D call. The CDR3 covers 13 residues. Germline V gives CDR1 SEHNR, CDR2 FQNEAQ (reference sequence). The CDR3 nucleotides are TGCGCCAGCAGCTTAAAGCTAACCACTGAAGCTTTCTTT. Protein sequence: CASSLKLTTEAFF.

V usage is TRBV9 and J usage is TRBJ1-1; D is possibly TRBD1 (6 bases). The CDR3 runs to 14 residues. V was shortened by 2 bases and J by 4 bases, with 12 bases between the two germline ends. Germline assignment: CDR1 SGDLS and CDR2 YYNGEE. CDR3 protein: CASSVERRGTEAFF. Here the CDR3 DNA reads TGTGCCAGCAGCGTGGAACGCAGGGGCACTGAAGCTTTCTTT.

This rearrangement joins TRBV6-5 to TRBJ2-6; D unclear. CDR1 and CDR2 from the germline V gene are MNHEY and SVGAGI. Trimming stripped 8 bases from V and 0 bases from J, with 11 bases between. The CDR3 contains 15 residues. CDR3 DNA: TGTGCCAGCTCTCATCGGTACTCTGGGGCCAACGTCCTGACTTTC. It specifies CASSHRYSGANVLTF.

The chain employs TRBV4-2 and TRBJ1-1; 10 bases match TRBD1. Per the germline V gene, CDR1 is LGHNA and CDR2 is YNFKEQ. V trimming: 2 bases; J trimming: 5 bases; junction bases outside the gene matches: 14. CDR3 size: 18 residues. The CDR3 DNA reads as TGTGCCAGCAGCCAACAACGGGACAGGGGACTATTGGGAACTGAAGCTTTCTTT. Encoded protein: CASSQQRDRGLLGTEAFF.

This rearrangement joins TRBV6-5 to TRBJ2-3, with D perhaps TRBD1 (6 bases). The CDR3 runs 13 residues. Per germline, CDR1 MNHEY and CDR2 SVGAGI. The V end lost 6 bases, the J end lost 5 bases, and 12 bases lay between the germline ends. CDR3 in DNA: TGTGCCAGCAGCCGAACAGGGAGAGATACGCAGTATTTT. It codes for CASSRTGRDTQYF.

The chain recombines TRBV15 with TRBJ1-2, with D possibly matching TRBD1 (6 bases). The CDR3 contains 15 residues. The V and J ends lost 0 bases and 7 bases respectively, with 15 bases between them. Looked up from germline, CDR1 is LNHNV and CDR2 is YYDKDF (reference sequence). CDR3 in amino acids: CATSRDRVQGTGYTF. CDR3 bases: TGTGCCACCAGCAGAGATAGGGTACAGGGTACTGGCTACACCTTC.

CDR3 region: CASSLYRDREETQYF. The DNA for the CDR3 is TGTGCCAGCAGCCTTTACCGGGACAGGGAAGAGACCCAGTACTTC. The rearrangement links TRBV5-4 to TRBJ2-5; TRBD1 agrees at 9 bases. CDR3 size: 15 residues. The germline CDR1 and CDR2 sequences are SGHNT and YYREEE (reference sequence). Trimming removed 4 bases from V and 3 bases from J; junction bases left unmatched: 7.

The chain links TRBV7-8 to TRBJ1-3; D gene ambiguous. Germline CDR1 and CDR2: SGHVS and FQNEAQ. The CDR3 loop spans 15 amino acids. V dropped 1 base and J dropped 4 bases, with 11 bases sitting between them. CDR3 loop: CASSLEHSSGNTIYF. The DNA of the CDR3 is TGTGCCAGCAGCTTAGAACATAGCTCGGGAAACACCATATATTTT.

This chain connects TRBV13 to TRBJ2-3; 9 bases are shared with TRBD2. The trim removed 3 bases at V and 3 bases at J, leaving 1 base unmatched. The CDR3 has 14 amino acids. Germline CDR1 and CDR2: PRHDT and FYEKMQ (reference sequence). CDR3 in amino acids: CASSLSGRTDTQYF. The CDR3 nucleotides are TGTGCCAGCAGCTTGAGCGGGAGGACAGATACGCAGTATTTT. The full variable domain, its missing parts supplied by reference TRBV13 and TRBJ2-3, is AAGVIQSPRHLIKEKRETATLKCYPIPRHDTVYWYQQGPGQDPQFLISFYEKMQSDKGSIPDRFSAQQFSDYHSELNMSSLELGDSALYFCASSLSGRTDTQYFGPGTRLTVL.

V gene TRBV23-1 combines with J gene TRBJ2-5, with 9 bases matching TRBD2. TRBV23-1 is noted as an ORF with a role that remains uncertain. This CDR3 comprises 15 residues. V lost 0 bases to trimming and J lost 5 bases; unmatched junction nucleotides: 4. CDR3 residues: CASSQSAGGLETQYF. In DNA, the CDR3 is TGCGCCAGCAGTCAATCGGCGGGAGGGCTTGAGACCCAGTACTTC.

The chain couples TRBV5-1 to TRBJ1-6; 8 bases fit TRBD1. CDR1 and CDR2 (germline): SGHRS, YFSETQ. With 4 bases clipped from V and 6 bases from J, the junction kept 12 bases outside the gene matches. CDR3 length equals 17 residues. The CDR3, as DNA: TGCGCCAGCAGCCGATTAGCCCCGGGACAGGCTAATTCACCCCTCCACTTT. Protein product: CASSRLAPGQANSPLHF.

This chain links TRBV28 with TRBJ1-5; the match to TRBD1 covers 8 bases. Germline V gene lookup returns CDR1 MDHEN and CDR2 SYDVKM. The CDR3 spans 16 residues. The V segment lost 6 bases and the J segment 6 bases; nucleotides outside the gene matches: 13. The CDR3 nucleotides read TGTGCCAGCAGAGCCGCCGGGACAGGCCTAACTCAGCCCCAGCATTTT. It is translated as CASRAAGTGLTQPQHF.

The chain couples TRBV18 to TRBJ1-2; D not resolved. The CDR3 totals 17 residues. Trimming took off 3 bases at V and 0 bases at J, with 17 bases between the two ends. Germline CDR1 and CDR2: KGHSH and LQKENI. The CDR3, as DNA: TGTGCCAGCTCACCCGGCAGGATCCCCTTTTCTAACTATGGCTACACCTTC. It codes for CASSPGRIPFSNYGYTF.

In its sample, this clone was seen once. V and J are TRBV5-1 and TRBJ1-2, with 7 nucleotides matching TRBD1. The CDR3 extends over 16 amino acids. The V gene end was trimmed by 2 bases and the J gene end by 6 bases; junction bases not matched to a gene: 13. Germline V lookup: CDR1 SGHRS, CDR2 YFSETQ. The chain's CDR3 is CASSFRQGRPWNGYTF. The CDR3 coding sequence is TGCGCCAGCAGCTTTCGACAGGGTCGCCCGTGGAATGGCTACACCTTC.

The chain carries TRBV15 and TRBJ1-1, with 7 bases fitting TRBD1. After removal of 5 bases from V and 3 bases from J, the junction contained 9 bases not matched to a gene. The CDR3 is made up of 15 amino acids. Germline assignment: CDR1 LNHNV and CDR2 YYDKDF (reference sequence). The CDR3 DNA reads as TGTGCCACCAGCCGCTTGGGCCAGGGGGACACTGAAGCTTTCTTT. It is translated as CATSRLGQGDTEAFF.

This clone was seen once. The CDR3 protein is CASSKWLTGGEGNTEAFF. CDR3 sequence (DNA): TGTGCCAGCAGCAAATGGTTGACAGGGGGCGAGGGGAACACTGAAGCTTTCTTT. V usage is TRBV21-1 and J usage is TRBJ1-1; no DNA check was done on the table's D call, TRBD1. TRBV21-1 is assigned pseudogene status. This CDR3 comprises 18 residues.

The rearrangement joins TRBV6-1 to TRBJ1-5, with TRBD1 identical over 7 bases. CDR3 length: 14 residues. Unmatched junction bases numbered 8, after V lost 1 base and J lost 11 bases. CDR1 and CDR2 (germline): MNHNS, SASEGT. CDR3 nucleotide sequence: TGTGCCAGCAGTGAAGTAAGGGGGACAGCGGCCCAGCATTTT. This codes for CASSEVRGTAAQHF.

In its sample, this clone was seen a few times. J is TRBJ2-5 and V is TRBV2; TRBD2 aligns across 7 bases. J gave up 7 bases and V 4 bases, and 6 bases lay outside the gene matches. This CDR3 has 13 residues. Germline CDR1 SNHLY, CDR2 FYNNEI. The CDR3 sequence: CASSGTREGTQYF. The CDR3 DNA follows: TGTGCCAGCAGTGGAACCAGGGAGGGGACCCAGTACTTC.

Here the CDR3 reads CASTGQENSPLHF. CDR3 nucleotides: TGTGCCAGCACCGGACAGGAAAATTCACCCCTCCACTTT. V is TRBV9 and J is TRBJ1-6, with 7 bases identical to TRBD1. Germline V gene lookup returns CDR1 SGDLS and CDR2 YYNGEE. The V segment lost 6 bases and the J segment 7 bases; nucleotides outside the gene matches: 4. The length of the CDR3 is 13 residues.

This clone came up once. This chain uses TRBV7-2 with TRBJ2-5; D may be TRBD2 (5 bases). Germline V gives CDR1 SGHTA, CDR2 FQGNSA. Trimming left V 4 bases short and J 4 bases short, with 7 bases between. The CDR3 has 12 amino acids. The CDR3 sequence: CASSWAGETQYF. CDR3 in DNA: TGTGCCAGCAGCTGGGCGGGAGAGACCCAGTACTTC.

This chain uses TRBV4-2 with TRBJ1-2; D may be TRBD1 (6 bases). CDR1 and CDR2 from the germline V gene are LGHNA and YNFKEQ. V lost 7 bases to trimming and J lost 8 bases, with 26 bases between them. This CDR3 spans 16 amino acids. The CDR3 spells CASKTTERGSDWGYTF. CDR3 coding DNA: TGTGCCAGCAAAACCACAGAAAGGGGGTCGGATTGGGGCTACACCTTC.

The rearrangement uses TRBV4-1 and TRBJ2-7; 11 nucleotides align to TRBD1. Germline V gene lookup returns CDR1 MGHRA and CDR2 YSYEKL. This CDR3 has 17 residues. Losses at the gene ends were 0 bases for V and 6 bases for J; bases not matched to a gene: 10. CDR3 region: CASSQDLRDRGTGEQYF. The CDR3 bases are TGCGCCAGCAGCCAAGATCTCAGGGACAGGGGGACCGGCGAGCAGTACTTC.

The gene calls are TRBV29-1 and TRBJ1-4; D ambiguous. CDR1 and CDR2 (germline): SQVTM, ANQGSEA. CDR3 length equals 13 residues. V was cut by 7 bases and J by 2 bases, with 11 bases left in between. The DNA for the CDR3 is TGCAGCGCAAACGACGGGACTAATGAAAAACTGTTTTTT. Translated: CSANDGTNEKLFF.

This clone was seen once. This rearrangement joins TRBV2 to TRBJ1-2; 10 nucleotides line up with TRBD1. Germline V lookup: CDR1 SNHLY, CDR2 FYNNEI. This CDR3 spans 14 amino acids. Trimming took 6 bases from V and 4 from J; bases not matched to a gene: 5. The CDR3 loop is CASRVDRGSYGYTF. In DNA, the CDR3 is TGTGCCAGCAGAGTGGACAGGGGGAGCTATGGCTACACCTTC.

The chain carries TRBV5-6 and TRBJ2-5; 9 nucleotides match TRBD2. Germline V gives CDR1 SGHDT, CDR2 YYEEEE. V shed 2 bases, J shed 1 base, and the junction held 3 bases outside the gene matches. The CDR3 consists of 15 residues. The CDR3 coding sequence is TGTGCCAGCAGCTTCAAGACTAGCGGCCAAGAGACCCAGTACTTC. Protein: CASSFKTSGQETQYF.

Worth noting for this clone: The same CDR3 can be traced to other DNA sequences in this sample. The chain recombines TRBV5-3 with TRBJ2-7; 10 bases are a match to TRBD2. TRBV5-3 is an open reading frame whose function is uncertain. After removal of 0 bases from V and 3 bases from J, the junction contained 15 bases not matched to a gene. The CDR3 consists of 19 residues. The CDR3 sequence: CARSLVSSGSCICSYEQYF. CDR3 coding DNA: TGTGCCAGAAGCTTGGTTTCTAGCGGGAGTTGTATCTGCAGCTACGAGCAGTACTTC.

The chain carries TRBV28 and TRBJ1-5, with TRBD1 as a possible D gene (6 bases). In germline, CDR1 is MDHEN, CDR2 SYDVKM. With 4 bases removed from V and 5 bases from J, the gap between germline ends came to 15 bases. This CDR3 contains 15 residues. CDR3 coding DNA: TGTGCCAGCAGTTATCGCCGGGACACTTATCAGCCCCAGCATTTT. Amino acid sequence: CASSYRRDTYQPQHF.

The V gene is TRBV7-3, the J gene TRBJ2-7, with 10 bases fitting TRBD1. The V segment lost 6 bases and the J segment 3 bases; nucleotides outside the gene matches: 5. The CDR3 is made up of 14 amino acids. The germline gives CDR1 SGHTA, CDR2 FQGTGA. The CDR3 loop is CASSPGTGDYEQYF. CDR3 in DNA: TGTGCCAGCAGTCCAGGGACAGGGGACTACGAGCAGTACTTC.

This clone occurred a few times. V usage is TRBV9 and J usage is TRBJ1-2; D call uncertain. The CDR3 extends over 13 amino acids. Per the germline V gene, CDR1 is SGDLS and CDR2 is YYNGEE. The V end was cut by 4 bases, the J end by 6 bases, with 13 bases between. CDR3 DNA: TGTGCCAGCAGCCCTCAGATGGCGGATGGCTACACCTTC. Amino acids: CASSPQMADGYTF. The variable domain in full, with the rest retrieved from reference TRBV9 and TRBJ1-2, is DSGVTQTPKHLITATGQRVTLRCSPRSGDLSVYWYQQSLDQGLQFLIQYYNGEERAKGNILERFSAQQFPDLHSELNLSSLELGDSALYFCASSPQMADGYTFGSGTRLTVV.